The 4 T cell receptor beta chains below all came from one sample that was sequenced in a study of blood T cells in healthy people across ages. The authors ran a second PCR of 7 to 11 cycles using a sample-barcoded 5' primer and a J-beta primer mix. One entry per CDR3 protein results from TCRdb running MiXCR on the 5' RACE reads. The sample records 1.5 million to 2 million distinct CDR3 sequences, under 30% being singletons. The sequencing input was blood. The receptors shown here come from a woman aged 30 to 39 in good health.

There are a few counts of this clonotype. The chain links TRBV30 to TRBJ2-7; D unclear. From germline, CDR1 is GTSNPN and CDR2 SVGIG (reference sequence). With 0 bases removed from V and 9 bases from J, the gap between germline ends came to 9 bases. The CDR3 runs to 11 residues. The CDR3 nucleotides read TGTGCCTGGAGTGTATCGCATCGGCAGTACTTC. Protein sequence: CAWSVSHRQYF.

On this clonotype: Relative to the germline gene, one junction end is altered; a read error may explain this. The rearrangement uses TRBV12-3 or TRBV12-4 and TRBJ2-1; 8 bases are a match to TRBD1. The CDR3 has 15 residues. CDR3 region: CASSPRRTGNNGQFF. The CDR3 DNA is TGTGCCAGCAGTCCCCGCCGGACAGGGAACAATGGGCAGTTCTTC.

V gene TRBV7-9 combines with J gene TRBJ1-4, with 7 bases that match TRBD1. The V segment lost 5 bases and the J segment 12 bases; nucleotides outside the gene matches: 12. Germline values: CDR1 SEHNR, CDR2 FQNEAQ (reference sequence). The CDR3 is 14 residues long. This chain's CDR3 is CASSPTGQWDELFF. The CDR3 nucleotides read TGTGCCAGCAGCCCCACGGGACAGTGGGATGAACTGTTTTTT.

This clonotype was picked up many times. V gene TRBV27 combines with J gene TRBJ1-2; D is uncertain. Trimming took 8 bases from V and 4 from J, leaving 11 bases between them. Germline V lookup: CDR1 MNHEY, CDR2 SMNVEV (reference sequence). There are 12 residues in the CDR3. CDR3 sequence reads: CASGSLGYGYTF. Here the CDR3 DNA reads TGTGCCAGCGGCAGTTTAGGCTATGGCTACACCTTC.